The 16 T cell receptor beta chains presented below share a single source sample, sequenced in a study of T-cell reconstitution after alpha-beta-depleted transplantation in children. Preparation of the TCRbeta library was carried out with unique molecular identifiers. A single record per CDR3 protein comes from TCRdb applying MiXCR to the PCR reads. The sample includes about 510,000 distinct CDR3 sequences, approximately 10% of them seen just once. The sequenced sample was PBMCs, mostly from graft donor cells, obtained 180 days after TCRalphabeta/CD19-depleted stem cell transplant. These receptor sequences come from a female patient aged 2 to 10 who had a stem cell transplant for aplastic anemia, so the T cells may come from the graft donor.

Only a few counts were recorded for this clonotype. The gene calls are TRBV27 and TRBJ2-1, with 10 bases identical to TRBD1. This CDR3 has 16 residues. Per germline, CDR1 MNHEY and CDR2 SMNVEV (reference sequence). V trimming: 2 bases; J trimming: 8 bases; junction bases outside the gene matches: 9. The CDR3 sequence: CASSLLRGQGIDEQFF. The CDR3, as DNA: TGTGCCAGCAGTTTACTCAGGGGACAGGGGATCGATGAGCAGTTCTTC.

This clonotype showed up just a few times. The chain has TRBV20-1 and TRBJ2-1; 13 nucleotides align to TRBD2. CDR1 is DFQATT and CDR2 is SNEGSKA in the germline V gene (reference sequence). J was trimmed by 16 bases and V by 0 bases; bases with no gene match: 12. CDR3 length: 15 amino acids. CDR3 sequence: CSARDRGTSGILRFF. Here the CDR3 DNA reads TGCAGTGCTAGAGATCGGGGGACTAGCGGGATCCTACGCTTCTTC.

The chain carries TRBV5-1 and TRBJ2-6; D is unclear. CDR3 length: 15 residues. Between the trimmed V and J ends, which lost 2 bases and 2 bases, there was a span of 8 bases. Germline CDR1 is SGHRS and CDR2 is YFSETQ. In DNA, the CDR3 is TGCGCCAGCAGCTTAAGCTCCCCTGGGGCCAACGTCCTGACTTTC. Its translation is CASSLSSPGANVLTF.

In DNA form, the CDR3 reads TGCAGTGCTAGAGGCCAGGAAGGGGCCGCCTACGAGCAGTACTTC. Protein: CSARGQEGAAYEQYF. The chain links TRBV20-1 to TRBJ2-7, with D possibly being TRBD1 (5 bases). The CDR3 is 15 amino acids. V was clipped by 1 base and J by 2 bases, with 15 bases between them. Germline V gives CDR1 DFQATT, CDR2 SNEGSKA (reference sequence).

The rearrangement links TRBV28 to TRBJ1-5; D is ambiguous. Germline-derived CDR1 and CDR2 are MDHEN and SYDVKM. The CDR3 is made up of 12 amino acids. V shed 4 bases and J shed 2 bases, with 3 bases lying between them. The CDR3 sequence is CASSYGNQPQHF. Written as DNA, the CDR3 is TGTGCCAGCAGTTACGGCAATCAGCCCCAGCATTTT.

The chain has TRBV9 and TRBJ2-1, with 14 bases aligning to TRBD2. V shed 0 bases, J shed 5 bases, and the junction held 10 bases outside the gene matches. CDR1 and CDR2 from the germline V gene are SGDLS and YYNGEE. The CDR3 is made up of 19 amino acids. CDR3: CASSVVPGLAGVGHNEQFF. The CDR3, as DNA: TGTGCCAGCAGCGTAGTTCCGGGACTAGCGGGAGTGGGTCACAATGAGCAGTTCTTC.

This clonotype turned up a few times. The CDR3 is CASSPKAGEFKNIQYF. In DNA form, the CDR3 reads TGTGCCAGCAGCCCTAAAGCCGGGGAGTTCAAAAACATTCAGTACTTC. The chain has TRBV3-1 and TRBJ2-4; a possible D gene is TRBD2 (5 bases). The germline V and J ends were trimmed by 4 bases and 3 bases, with 16 bases remaining between them. CDR3 length: 16 residues. Germline lookup yields CDR1 LGHDT and CDR2 YNNKEL (reference sequence).

The rearrangement links TRBV14 to TRBJ2-7; 12 bases map to TRBD2. The CDR3 runs 14 residues. V lost 8 bases and J lost 4; bases outside the gene matches: 6. The germline gives CDR1 SGHDN, CDR2 FVKESK. CDR3 residues: CASAGLAGIYEQYF. The CDR3, as DNA: TGTGCCAGCGCAGGACTAGCGGGAATATACGAGCAGTACTTC. The full variable domain, completed using reference TRBV14 and TRBJ2-7, is EAGVTQFPSHSVIEKGQTVTLRCDPISGHDNLYWYRRVMGKEIKFLLHFVKESKQDESGMPNNRFLAERTGGTYSTLKVQPAELEDSGVYFCASAGLAGIYEQYFGPGTRLTVT.

The chain employs TRBV7-2 and TRBJ2-7, with 8 bases identical to TRBD1. The CDR3 runs 15 residues. Germline CDR1 reads SGHTA; CDR2 reads FQGNSA. V dropped 4 bases and J dropped 0; count of bases not matched to a gene: 5. The CDR3 sequence: CASSSPGQVSYEQYF. In nucleotides, the CDR3 is TGTGCCAGCAGCTCCCCGGGACAGGTCTCCTACGAGCAGTACTTC.

In this sample, this clonotype turned up a few times. The rearrangement uses TRBV20-1 and TRBJ2-1; 10 bases are shared with TRBD2. The CDR3 has 14 amino acids. V was clipped by 5 bases and J by 7 bases; unmatched bases: 8. Germline assignment: CDR1 DFQATT and CDR2 SNEGSKA (reference sequence). CDR3 protein: CSAQAGGPGNEQFF. CDR3 sequence (DNA): TGCAGTGCTCAAGCGGGAGGGCCCGGTAATGAGCAGTTCTTC.

The chain carries TRBV12-3 or TRBV12-4 and TRBJ2-2; D is possibly TRBD1 (6 bases). V lost 5 bases and J 3 bases, leaving 13 bases between the germline ends. The CDR3 has 15 amino acids. CDR3 nucleotide sequence: TGTGCCAGCAGTCTCAAAGGGGGATACACCGGGGAGCTGTTTTTT. Protein sequence: CASSLKGGYTGELFF.

The chain links TRBV20-1 to TRBJ2-3, with 9 positions matching TRBD2. The J segment lost 8 bases and the V segment lost 6 bases, leaving 12 bases of the junction unmatched. The V gene's germline CDR1 is DFQATT and CDR2 SNEGSKA (reference sequence). The CDR3 totals 14 residues. CDR3 sequence: CSAETSGGFGTQYF. The CDR3, as DNA: TGCAGTGCGGAGACTAGCGGAGGGTTTGGTACGCAGTATTTT.

In its sample, this clonotype was seen a few times. The V and J genes are TRBV5-4 and TRBJ1-3; D gene ambiguous. Looked up from germline, CDR1 is SGHNT and CDR2 is YYREEE (reference sequence). The CDR3 is 15 amino acids. Trimming removed 3 bases at V and 2 bases at J, with 12 bases between. CDR3 sequence reads: CASSWAPAAGNTIYF. In DNA form, the CDR3 reads TGTGCCAGCAGCTGGGCCCCGGCTGCTGGAAACACCATATATTTT.

This clonotype has a handful of counts. The V gene is TRBV12-3 or TRBV12-4, the J gene TRBJ2-7, with 10 positions matching TRBD1. The trim removed 5 bases at V and 5 bases at J, leaving 12 bases unmatched. CDR3 length: 16 amino acids. The CDR3 nucleotides read TGTGCCAGCAGTGGGTACCCCGGGACAGGGGACCACGAGCAGTACTTC. Translated, it gives CASSGYPGTGDHEQYF.

This clonotype was recorded once. Germline and junction disagree at one end, which may indicate a read error. The chain links TRBV12-3 or TRBV12-4 to TRBJ2-4; tentative D call: TRBD2 (6 bases). The CDR3 is 19 residues long. The CDR3 coding sequence is TGTACCAGCAGTTTAGCGCGTTTAGCGGAGAGACCGAATCACGGCATTCAGTACTTC. Translating it yields CTSSLARLAERPNHGIQYF.

There are many counts of this clonotype. The V and J genes are TRBV2 and TRBJ2-3; no firm D call. Germline values: CDR1 SNHLY, CDR2 FYNNEI. The CDR3 is made up of 14 amino acids. V lost 6 bases, J lost 3 bases, and 13 bases lay in between. Here the CDR3 reads CASRGRVKTDTQYF. The CDR3 DNA sequence: TGTGCCAGCAGGGGTCGAGTGAAGACAGATACGCAGTATTTT.